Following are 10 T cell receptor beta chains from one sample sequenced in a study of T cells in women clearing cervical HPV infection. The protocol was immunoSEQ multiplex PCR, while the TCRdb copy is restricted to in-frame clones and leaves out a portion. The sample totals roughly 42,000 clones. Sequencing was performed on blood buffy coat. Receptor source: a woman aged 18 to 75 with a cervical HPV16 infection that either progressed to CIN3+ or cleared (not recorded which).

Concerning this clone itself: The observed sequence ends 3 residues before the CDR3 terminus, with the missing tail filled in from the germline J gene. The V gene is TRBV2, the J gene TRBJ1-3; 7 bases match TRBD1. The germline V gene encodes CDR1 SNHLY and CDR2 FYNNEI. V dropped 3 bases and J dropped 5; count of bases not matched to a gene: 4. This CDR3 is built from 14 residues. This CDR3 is CASSEDRLRNTIYF. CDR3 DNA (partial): TGTGCCAGCAGTGAGGACAGGTTGAGAAACACC. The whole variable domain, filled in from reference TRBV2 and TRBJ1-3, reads EPEVTQTPSHQVTQMGQEVILRCVPISNHLYFYWYRQILGQKVEFLVSFYNNEISEKSEIFDDQFSVERPDGSNFTLKIRSTKLEDSAMYFCASSEDRLRNTIYFGEGSWLTVV.

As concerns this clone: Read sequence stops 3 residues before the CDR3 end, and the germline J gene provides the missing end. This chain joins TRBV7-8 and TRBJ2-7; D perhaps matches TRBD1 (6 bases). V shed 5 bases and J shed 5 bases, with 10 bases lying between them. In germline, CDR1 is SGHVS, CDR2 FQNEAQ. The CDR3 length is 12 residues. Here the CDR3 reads CASSNPGDEQYF. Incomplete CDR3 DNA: TGTGCCAGCAGCAACCCAGGGGACGAG.

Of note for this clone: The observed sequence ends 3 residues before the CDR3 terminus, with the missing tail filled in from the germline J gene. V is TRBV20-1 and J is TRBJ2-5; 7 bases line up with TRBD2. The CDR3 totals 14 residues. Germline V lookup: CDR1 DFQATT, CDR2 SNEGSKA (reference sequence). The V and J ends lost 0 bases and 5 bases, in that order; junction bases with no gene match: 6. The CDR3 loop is CSARDPIAGETQYF. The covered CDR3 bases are TGCAGTGCTAGAGATCCGATAGCGGGTGAGACC.

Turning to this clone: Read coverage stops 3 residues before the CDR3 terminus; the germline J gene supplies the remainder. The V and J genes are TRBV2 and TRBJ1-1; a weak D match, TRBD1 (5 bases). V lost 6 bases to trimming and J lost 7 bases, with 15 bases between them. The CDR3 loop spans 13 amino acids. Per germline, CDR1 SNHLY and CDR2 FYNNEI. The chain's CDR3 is CASSAQGALEAFF. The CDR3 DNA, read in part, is TGTGCCAGCAGCGCTCAGGGTGCTCTTGAA.

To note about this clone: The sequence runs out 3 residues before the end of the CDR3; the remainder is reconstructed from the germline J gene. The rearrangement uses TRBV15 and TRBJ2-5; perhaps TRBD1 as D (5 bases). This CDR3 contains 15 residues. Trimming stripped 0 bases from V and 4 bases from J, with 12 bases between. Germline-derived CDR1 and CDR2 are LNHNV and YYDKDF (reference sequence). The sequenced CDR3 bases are TGTGCCACCAGCAGAGATCCGTCAGGGCTAGAGACC. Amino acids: CATSRDPSGLET. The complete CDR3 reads CATSRDPSGLETQYF.

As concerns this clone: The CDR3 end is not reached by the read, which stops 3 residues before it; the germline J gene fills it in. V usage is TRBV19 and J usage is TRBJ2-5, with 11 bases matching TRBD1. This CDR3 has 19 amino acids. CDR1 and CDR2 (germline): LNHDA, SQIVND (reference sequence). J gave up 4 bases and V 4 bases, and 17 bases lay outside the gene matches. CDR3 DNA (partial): TGTGCCAGTAGTAACACACAGGGACAGGGGGTTCTTCGCGGAGAGACC. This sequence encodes CASSNTQGQGVLRGET. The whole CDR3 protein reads CASSNTQGQGVLRGETQYF.

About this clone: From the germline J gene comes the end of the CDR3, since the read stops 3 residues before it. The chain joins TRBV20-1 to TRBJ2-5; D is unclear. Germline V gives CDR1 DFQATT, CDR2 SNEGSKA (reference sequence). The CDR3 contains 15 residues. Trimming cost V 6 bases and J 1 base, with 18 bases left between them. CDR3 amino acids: CSATALPTSQETQYF. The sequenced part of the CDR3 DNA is TGCAGTGCCACAGCTCTTCCGACCTCCCAAGAGACC.

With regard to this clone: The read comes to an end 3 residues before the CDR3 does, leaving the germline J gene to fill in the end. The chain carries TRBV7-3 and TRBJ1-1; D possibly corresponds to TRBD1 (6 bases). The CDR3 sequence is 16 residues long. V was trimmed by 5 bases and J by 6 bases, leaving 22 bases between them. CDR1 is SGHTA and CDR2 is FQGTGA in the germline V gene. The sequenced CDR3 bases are TGTGCCAGCAGCCCCGGGGGGCCAGCGGGGTTCGCTGAA. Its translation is CASSPGGPAGFAE. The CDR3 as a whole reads CASSPGGPAGFAEAFF.

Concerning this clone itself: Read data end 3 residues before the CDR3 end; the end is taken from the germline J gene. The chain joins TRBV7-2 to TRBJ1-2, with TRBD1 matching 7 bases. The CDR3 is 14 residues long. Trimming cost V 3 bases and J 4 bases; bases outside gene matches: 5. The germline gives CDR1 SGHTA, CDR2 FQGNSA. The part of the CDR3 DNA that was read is TGTGCCAGCAGCTTTCCACAGGGGCTCTATGGC. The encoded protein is CASSFPQGLYG. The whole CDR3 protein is CASSFPQGLYGYTF.

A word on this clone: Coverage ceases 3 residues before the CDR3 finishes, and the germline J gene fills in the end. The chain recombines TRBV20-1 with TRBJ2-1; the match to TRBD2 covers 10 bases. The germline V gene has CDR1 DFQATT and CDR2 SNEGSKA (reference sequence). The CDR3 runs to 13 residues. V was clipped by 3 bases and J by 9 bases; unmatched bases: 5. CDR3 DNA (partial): TGCAGTGCTAGTCCACTAGCGGGGCGTGAG. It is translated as CSASPLAGRE. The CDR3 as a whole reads CSASPLAGREQFF.